These T cell receptor beta chains were read from a single sample in a study of blood T cell repertoires in COVID-19. The protocol was immunoSEQ multiplex PCR, while the TCRdb copy is restricted to in-frame clones and leaves out a portion. The data show around 270,000 clones, with approximately 89% seen just once and about 9.2% held by the top ten. The sample comprised peripheral blood. The origin of the receptors is a man in his forties or fifties who had recovered from COVID-19. Each CDR3 is given with its conserved first and last residue. D genes are given only for firm matches. Some rows have no size entry. The others give once, few or many, or a class for an expanded clone.

j_gene	abundance	v_gene	d_gene	CDR3nt	CDR3aa
TRBJ1-2	-	TRBV29-1	-	TGCAGCGTTGTAGTTGGCGGGACGGACTATGGCTACACCTTC	CSVVVGGTDYGYTF
TRBJ1-3	-	TRBV7-8	-	TGTGCCAGCAGCTTAACGGCGGGGGCTATCTCTGGAAACACCATATATTTT	CASSLTAGAISGNTIYF
TRBJ1-4	-	TRBV19	-	TGTGCCTGGACGGGGGTTGCGGCTAATGAAAAACTGTTTTTT	CAWTGVAANEKLFF
TRBJ2-7	once	TRBV7-9	TRBD2	TGTGCCAGCATTCGCAGCGGGGGACCCTACGAGCAGTACTTC	CASIRSGGPYEQYF
TRBJ2-1	once	TRBV3-1/TRBV3-2	-	TGTGCCAGCAGCCAACAGGGACACACAAGGGGCGAGCAGTTCTTC	CASSQQGHTRGEQFF
TRBJ2-1	-	TRBV19	TRBD1	TGTGCCAGTAGTAGGACAGGTTCGACTGATGGGGAGCAGTTCTTC	CASSRTGSTDGEQFF
TRBJ2-3	-	TRBV15	-	TGTGCCACCAGCAGAGATAGGGCCCTGGGGCGGACCTTGCAGGCAGATACGCAGTATTTT	CATSRDRALGRTLQADTQYF
TRBJ2-7	once	TRBV27	TRBD2	TGTGCCAGCAGTCCCGGACTAGCGCGTACCTACGAGCAGTACTTC	CASSPGLARTYEQYF
TRBJ1-4	once	TRBV29-1	-	TGCAGCGCCACGCCCCAGGAGGGCAGAGGAGAAAAACTGTTTTTT	CSATPQEGRGEKLFF
TRBJ1-2	-	TRBV6-6	-	TGTGCCAGCATGGACGGAGGATATGGCTACACCTTC	CASMDGGYGYTF
TRBJ2-7	once	TRBV15	TRBD1	TGTGCCACCAGCCTGGACAGGGTAAGCTACGAGCAGTACTTC	CATSLDRVSYEQYF
TRBJ2-1	once	TRBV7-6	TRBD2	TGTGCCAGCAGCGTAACGGGGGGTAGCTCCTACAATGAGCAGTTCTTC	CASSVTGGSSYNEQFF
TRBJ2-7	-	TRBV21-1	-	TGTGCCAGCAGCAAAGCGCGGAGGGACGGAGCCTACGAGCAGTACTTC	CASSKARRDGAYEQYF
TRBJ2-7	-	TRBV5-4	TRBD1	TGTGCCAGCAGCCCCACAGGGGCCGCCTACGAGCAGTACTTC	CASSPTGAAYEQYF
TRBJ2-1	-	TRBV15	TRBD2	TGTGCCACCAGCAGAGACATTGACTGGACTAGCGGGCGCAATGAGCAGTTCTTC	CATSRDIDWTSGRNEQFF
TRBJ1-5	once	TRBV19	-	TGTGCCAGTAGTATGGCCCAGGGGAACAATCAGCCCCAGCATTTT	CASSMAQGNNQPQHF
TRBJ2-1	-	TRBV6-5	-	TGTGCCAGCAGTTACCGACCACTAGCCTCCAATGAGCAGTTCTTC	CASSYRPLASNEQFF
TRBJ1-5	-	TRBV6-2/TRBV6-3	TRBD1	TGTGCCAGCAGTTACCGGACAGGCTGGGGCAATCAGCCCCAGCATTTT	CASSYRTGWGNQPQHF
TRBJ2-6	-	TRBV6-5	-	TGTGCCAGCCGGGGGTCTGGGGCCAACGTCCTGACTTTC	CASRGSGANVLTF
TRBJ1-5	-	TRBV7-2	-	TGTGCCAGCAGTGGGAGGGTAAATCAGCCCCAGCATTTT	CASSGRVNQPQHF
TRBJ2-3	-	TRBV7-2	-	TGTGCCAGCAGCCGCTCTGACGCTAGCGGCACAGATACGCAGTATTTT	CASSRSDASGTDTQYF
TRBJ2-7	-	TRBV11-2	-	TGTGCCAGCAGCCCGAAACTACAAATCTACGAGCAGTACTTC	CASSPKLQIYEQYF
TRBJ1-5	-	TRBV5-1	-	TGCGCCAGCAGCTTGGCAGGGGATAGCAATCAGCCCCAGCATTTT	CASSLAGDSNQPQHF
TRBJ1-2	few	TRBV12-3/TRBV12-4	-	TGTGCCAGCAGTATACAGGGTGTCTATGGCTACACCTTC	CASSIQGVYGYTF
TRBJ2-7	once	TRBV6-5	-	TGTGCCAGCAGCCCCGGACAGACCCCGGAGCAGTACTTC	CASSPGQTPEQYF
TRBJ2-7	-	TRBV27	TRBD2	TGTGCCAGCAGTTTATGGTTAGCGGGGCCGAGTTTACACGAGCAGTACTTC	CASSLWLAGPSLHEQYF
TRBJ1-3	few	TRBV9	-	TGTGCCAGCAGCGTCAGAAGGGACTCCTCTGGAAACACCATATATTTT	CASSVRRDSSGNTIYF
TRBJ1-3	-	TRBV19	-	TGTGCCAGTACCATGACAGTCTCTGGAAACACCATATATTTT	CASTMTVSGNTIYF
TRBJ1-1	-	TRBV7-2	-	TGTGCCAGCAGTCCCGACACTGAAGCTTTCTTT	CASSPDTEAFF
TRBJ2-7	-	TRBV5-6	TRBD1	TGTGCCAGCAGGCCACCGGGACAGGGTCCCTACGAGCAGTACTTC	CASRPPGQGPYEQYF
TRBJ2-3	-	TRBV6-5	-	TGTGCCAGCAGTTATCTGGGGGGAATCACAGATACGCAGTATTTT	CASSYLGGITDTQYF
TRBJ2-3	-	TRBV7-3	TRBD2	TGTGCCAGCAGCCCTATAGCGGGATCGGACACAGATACGCAGTATTTT	CASSPIAGSDTDTQYF
TRBJ2-7	-	TRBV11-2	TRBD1	TGTGCCAGCAGCTCTACTCGGGACAGAGAAGCCTACGAGCAGTACTTC	CASSSTRDREAYEQYF
TRBJ1-6	-	TRBV4-1	-	TGCGCCAGCAGCCAAGCACAGGACAGAGTTTCACCCCTCCACTTT	CASSQAQDRVSPLHF
TRBJ2-7	-	TRBV5-4	-	TGTGCCAGCAGCCCTCCCGGGAATCGCTACGAGCAGTACTTC	CASSPPGNRYEQYF
TRBJ1-2	-	TRBV9	TRBD1	TGTGCCAGCAGCGGGACAGGGGGCGGGTACTATGGCTACACCTTC	CASSGTGGGYYGYTF
TRBJ2-7	-	TRBV4-3	TRBD1	TGCGCCAGCAGCCTGATAGGGGGCAGCTCCTACGAGCAGTACTTC	CASSLIGGSSYEQYF
TRBJ2-7	-	TRBV30	-	TGTGCCTGGAGTGTCCCGTCTCGCAGATACGAGCAGTACTTC	CAWSVPSRRYEQYF
TRBJ1-3	-	TRBV11-2	-	TGTGCCAGCAGCTTTCCAGGGTCTGGAAACACCATATATTTT	CASSFPGSGNTIYF
TRBJ1-2	-	TRBV5-6	-	TGTGCCAGCAGCCTCGGGGGAGGGAGCTATGGCTACACCTTC	CASSLGGGSYGYTF
TRBJ2-5	-	TRBV6-1	-	TGTGCCAGCAGTGAAAGGGGGCAAGAGACCCAGTACTTC	CASSERGQETQYF
TRBJ2-2	-	TRBV11-2	-	TGTGCCAGCAGATCCCTTAGACTAGCGAACACCGGGGAGCTGTTTTTT	CASRSLRLANTGELFF
TRBJ1-1	-	TRBV7-2	-	TGTGCCAGCAGCCAGGGACTAAGAAGGACTGAAGCTTTCTTT	CASSQGLRRTEAFF
TRBJ2-1	-	TRBV5-6	TRBD1	TGTGCCAGCAGCCCCAGGGGGCGCATCGTCAATGAGCAGTTCTTC	CASSPRGRIVNEQFF
TRBJ1-6	once	TRBV19	TRBD1	TGTGCCAGTAGTATCTGGGACAGGGGGCTAGGGGTCTCACCCCTCCACTTT	CASSIWDRGLGVSPLHF
TRBJ2-3	-	TRBV19	-	TGTGCCAGTAGTATAGGTTACGAGCTAGATACGCAGTATTTT	CASSIGYELDTQYF
TRBJ2-1	-	TRBV11-2	-	TGTGCCAGCAGCTTTCCCCGTGCCGGGTACAATGAGCAGTTCTTC	CASSFPRAGYNEQFF
TRBJ2-7	-	TRBV7-8	TRBD1	TGTGCCAGCAGCTTAGTGCAGGGGGCTTACTACGAGCAGTACTTC	CASSLVQGAYYEQYF
TRBJ2-7	-	TRBV6-5	-	TGTGCCAGCAACTTAGGACTTCTCTCCTACGAGCAGTACTTC	CASNLGLLSYEQYF
TRBJ2-2	few	TRBV3-1/TRBV3-2	TRBD1	TGTGCCAGCAGCCTCTGGACAGGGGTGAACACCGGGGAGCTGTTTTTT	CASSLWTGVNTGELFF
TRBJ1-2	-	TRBV19	TRBD1	TGTGCCAGTAGTCGAGACGGGACAGGGGTTGTAGGCTACACCTTC	CASSRDGTGVVGYTF
TRBJ1-5	-	TRBV29-1	-	TGCAGCGTGTCACAGGGAAATCAGCCCCAGCATTTT	CSVSQGNQPQHF